This entry is about one T cell receptor beta chain. Its antigen is currently unknown. The data are from a study of T cell responses to AZD1222 COVID-19 vaccine. Notes on the study in general: Repertoire sampling was restricted to post-peak T cell response timepoints. Mapped onto spike, vaccine-associated CD4 TCRs spanned it and were dominant at 160-218 and 743-854. Increases in Spike-specific TCR breadth and depth were seen after two AZD1222 doses.

V lost 2 bases to trimming and J lost 4 bases; unmatched junction nucleotides: 12. This CDR3 has 18 residues. Germline V gene sequence: CDR1 MNHEY, CDR2 SVGEGT. Samples with a second dose at about 4 or about 12 weeks were pooled together. Using immunoSEQ multiplex PCR, the repertoire was profiled, and TCRdb retains in-frame clones only, with some absent. The data contain tens of thousands of clones, roughly 88% of them singletons. V is TRBV6-2 or TRBV6-3 and J is TRBJ1-3; the match to TRBD1 covers 9 bases. The sequence derives from an adult who received the AZD1222 COVID-19 vaccine. Sequencing used peripheral blood, obtained 28 days after the second AZD1222 dose. CDR3 nucleotides: TGTGCCAGCAGTTACCGGGACAGGGTCGACGAATCCGGAAACACCATATATTTT. It translates to CASSYRDRVDESGNTIYF.